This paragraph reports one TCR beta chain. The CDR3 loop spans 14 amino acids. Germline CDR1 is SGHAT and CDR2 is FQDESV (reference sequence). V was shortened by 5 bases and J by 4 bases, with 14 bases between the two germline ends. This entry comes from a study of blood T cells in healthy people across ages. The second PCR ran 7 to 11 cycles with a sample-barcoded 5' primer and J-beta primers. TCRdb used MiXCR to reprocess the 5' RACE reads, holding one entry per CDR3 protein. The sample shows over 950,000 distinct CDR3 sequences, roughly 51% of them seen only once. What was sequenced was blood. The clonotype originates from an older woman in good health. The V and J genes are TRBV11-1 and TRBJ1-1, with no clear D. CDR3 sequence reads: CASSKLALRTEAFF. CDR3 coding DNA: TGTGCCAGCAGCAAACTGGCCCTCCGCACTGAAGCTTTCTTT.